The 26 T cell receptor beta chains below all came from one sample that was sequenced in a study of blood T cell repertoires in COVID-19 (TCRdb year 2020). To prepare the library, the immunoSEQ multiplex PCR assay was applied. In its TCRdb copy, this immuneACCESS table keeps in-frame sequences only and misses some clones. Where compared with another copy, unresolved V genes explain less than half of these, and the others have no known cause. This sample gives hundreds of thousands of clones in total; 80% to 90% of them show up just once. Clones ranked in the top ten supply about 4.5% of the sample. The sequenced material came from peripheral blood. Source of these receptors: a woman younger than 45 with acute or convalescent COVID-19.

The V and J genes are TRBV24-1 and TRBJ2-2; TRBD2 is a possible D gene (5 bases). Germline V gives CDR1 KGHDR, CDR2 SFDVKD. Trimming removed 0 bases from V and 5 bases from J, with 12 bases in between. The CDR3 spans 16 residues. CDR3 coding DNA: TGTGCCACCAGTGATTTGAGGAGGTCGGGGACCGGGGAGCTGTTTTTT. Translated: CATSDLRRSGTGELFF.

This rearrangement joins TRBV28 to TRBJ1-3, with D uncertain. The length of the CDR3 is 15 residues. The V and J ends lost 5 bases and 7 bases respectively, with 18 bases between them. CDR1 and CDR2 (germline): MDHEN, SYDVKM. In nucleotides, the CDR3 is TGTGCCAGCAGTCGCCACAACCTCGGAGGGAACACCATATATTTT. It translates to CASSRHNLGGNTIYF.

This clone was counted only a few times. The chain joins TRBV7-9 to TRBJ2-1; D remains unclear. V lost 4 bases and J 6 bases, leaving 7 bases between the germline ends. Germline assignment: CDR1 SEHNR and CDR2 FQNEAQ (reference sequence). The CDR3 length is 12 residues. CDR3 region: CASSSPSNEQFF. In nucleotides, the CDR3 is TGTGCCAGCAGCTCTCCTAGCAATGAGCAGTTCTTC.

The CDR3 DNA sequence: TGTGCCAGCAGTTTAGGTGCGGGCCAAGAGACCCAGTACTTC. Residues: CASSLGAGQETQYF. The chain uses TRBV28 and TRBJ2-5; the D gene is possibly TRBD2 (5 bases). CDR3 length: 14 residues. V dropped 2 bases and J dropped 1 base, with 8 bases sitting between them. Germline V gives CDR1 MDHEN, CDR2 SYDVKM. The full variable domain, in which reference TRBV28 and TRBJ2-5 provide the parts outside the CDR3, is DVKVTQSSRYLVKRTGEKVFLECVQDMDHENMFWYRQDPGLGLRLIYFSYDVKMKEKGDIPEGYSVSREKKERFSLILESASTNQTSMYLCASSLGAGQETQYFGPGTRLLVL.

This clone was counted a single time. The chain joins TRBV4-1 to TRBJ2-5; 10 nucleotides align to TRBD2. Looked up from germline, CDR1 is MGHRA and CDR2 is YSYEKL. The CDR3 contains 16 residues. With V trimmed by 0 bases and J by 3 bases, 4 bases remained unmatched. CDR3 bases: TGCGCCAGCAGCCAAGAAAGGCTAGCGGGGGAAGAGACCCAGTACTTC. Translation gives CASSQERLAGEETQYF.

This chain joins TRBV6-1 and TRBJ1-4, with 8 bases fitting TRBD1. The V gene end was trimmed by 0 bases and the J gene end by 8 bases; junction bases not matched to a gene: 2. The CDR3 consists of 14 residues. Per the germline V gene, CDR1 is MNHNS and CDR2 is SASEGT. CDR3 region: CASSEATGAEKLFF. The CDR3 DNA follows: TGTGCCAGCAGTGAAGCGACAGGGGCCGAAAAACTGTTTTTT.

This sequence joins TRBV28 and TRBJ1-2; the D gene is possibly TRBD1 (6 bases). Trimming cost V 4 bases and J 8 bases, with 23 bases left between them. The CDR3 loop spans 16 amino acids. Germline-derived CDR1 and CDR2 are MDHEN and SYDVKM. The CDR3 sequence: CASSSSQTGSLGGYTF. As DNA, the CDR3 is TGTGCCAGCAGTTCTTCCCAGACAGGCTCCTTAGGAGGCTACACCTTC.

The chain links TRBV27 to TRBJ2-1; TRBD1 matches at 12 bases. V dropped 3 bases and J dropped 3; count of bases not matched to a gene: 9. The germline V gene has CDR1 MNHEY and CDR2 SMNVEV (reference sequence). The length of the CDR3 is 18 residues. CDR3 nucleotides: TGTGCCAGCAGTTTTGCCCTTCGGGACAGGGGGCTCTACAATGAGCAGTTCTTC. Amino acid sequence: CASSFALRDRGLYNEQFF.

The chain combines TRBV11-1 with TRBJ2-5, with D maybe TRBD2 (6 bases). Germline CDR1 is SGHAT and CDR2 is FQDESV (reference sequence). The CDR3 is 14 residues long. Trimming stripped 6 bases from V and 1 base from J, with 12 bases between. As DNA, the CDR3 is TGTGCCAGCAGGCTCAGCGGGTTCCAAGAGACCCAGTACTTC. It specifies CASRLSGFQETQYF.

The CDR3 here is CASSTGRGLIYEQYF. DNA for the CDR3: TGTGCCAGCAGTACGGGGAGAGGGCTTATCTACGAGCAGTACTTC. The rearrangement joins TRBV2 to TRBJ2-7, with D possibly TRBD2 on 5 matching bases. CDR1 and CDR2 from the germline V gene are SNHLY and FYNNEI. V was pared by 5 bases and J by 3 bases, with 17 bases between. This CDR3 is built from 15 residues.

The V gene is TRBV29-1, the J gene TRBJ1-2; D gene unclear. V was cut by 4 bases and J by 7 bases, with 10 bases left in between. Germline V gives CDR1 SQVTM, CDR2 ANQGSEA. The CDR3 totals 11 residues. CDR3 nucleotide sequence: TGCAGCGTTGTGTTTCTCGGTGGCTACACCTTC. This sequence encodes CSVVFLGGYTF.

The chain is built from TRBV19 and TRBJ1-1; D gene ambiguous. Trimming took 3 bases from V and 3 from J, leaving 14 bases between them. The CDR3 is made up of 15 amino acids. Germline V gene sequence: CDR1 LNHDA, CDR2 SQIVND (reference sequence). This CDR3 is CASSIYDGRDTEAFF. The CDR3 DNA reads as TGTGCCAGTAGTATCTATGACGGGAGGGACACTGAAGCTTTCTTT. Variable domain in full (rest from reference TRBV19 and TRBJ1-1): DGGITQSPKYLFRKEGQNVTLSCEQNLNHDAMYWYRQDPGQGLRLIYYSQIVNDFQKGDIAEGYSVSREKKESFPLTVTSAQKNPTAFYLCASSIYDGRDTEAFFGQGTRLTVV.

J is TRBJ2-3 and V is TRBV13; possible D gene TRBD1, 6 bases. V lost 5 bases, J lost 4 bases, and 16 bases lay in between. Germline loops: CDR1 PRHDT, CDR2 FYEKMQ (reference sequence). CDR3 length: 15 residues. CDR3 nucleotides: TGTGCCAGCAGCAACCGGGACACCCAACCAGATACGCAGTATTTT. Protein product: CASSNRDTQPDTQYF.

The chain is built from TRBV28 and TRBJ1-5; TRBD1 agrees at 7 bases. Germline lookup yields CDR1 MDHEN and CDR2 SYDVKM. There are 19 residues in the CDR3. Trimming took 6 bases from V and 3 from J; bases not matched to a gene: 20. Here the CDR3 DNA reads TGTGCCAGCAGCTTTTTGACACCATTTTCCGGGACAGACAATCAGCCCCAGCATTTT. This codes for CASSFLTPFSGTDNQPQHF.

This clone appeared a few times. The chain joins TRBV7-9 to TRBJ2-7; 9 positions match TRBD1. Germline assignment: CDR1 SEHNR and CDR2 FQNEAQ (reference sequence). The CDR3 extends over 14 amino acids. With 5 bases clipped from V and 5 bases from J, the junction kept 7 bases outside the gene matches. CDR3 DNA sequence: TGTGCCAGCAGCGGATGGACAGGGGTGAACGAGCAGTACTTC. Amino acid sequence: CASSGWTGVNEQYF.

V gene TRBV6-2 or TRBV6-3 combines with J gene TRBJ2-7, with a weak D call TRBD1 (5 bases). The CDR3 is 14 amino acids. The V gene lost 5 bases and the J gene lost 3 bases, with 14 bases spanning the gap. The germline gives CDR1 MNHEY, CDR2 SVGEGT. The CDR3 nucleotides read TGTGCCAGCAGTCACCCCAGGGTGTTCTACGAGCAGTACTTC. As protein: CASSHPRVFYEQYF.

This chain joins TRBV7-2 and TRBJ2-7, with 10 nucleotides matching TRBD1. Germline V gene sequence: CDR1 SGHTA, CDR2 FQGNSA. The V gene end was trimmed by 4 bases and the J gene end by 2 bases; junction bases not matched to a gene: 2. This CDR3 contains 14 residues. CDR3 region: CASSSDRGAYEQYF. As DNA, the CDR3 is TGTGCCAGCAGCTCGGACAGGGGGGCCTACGAGCAGTACTTC.

The chain joins TRBV30 to TRBJ1-3; no reliable D call. In germline, CDR1 is GTSNPN, CDR2 SVGIG (reference sequence). Trimming removed 4 bases at V and 4 bases at J, with 8 bases between. The length of the CDR3 is 12 residues. DNA of the CDR3: TGTGCCTGGACGGAACTAGGAAACACCATATATTTT. It codes for CAWTELGNTIYF.

This sequence joins TRBV25-1 and TRBJ2-7; 7 bases agree with TRBD1. The CDR3 length is 16 residues. Unmatched junction bases numbered 26, after V lost 9 bases and J lost 12 bases. Germline V lookup: CDR1 MGHDK, CDR2 SYGVNS. CDR3 region: CARINTSINTGEWAYF. As DNA, the CDR3 is TGTGCCAGAATAAACACAAGCATAAATACAGGGGAGTGGGCGTACTTC.

V usage is TRBV5-1 and J usage is TRBJ1-1; 7 bases match TRBD1. V trimming: 4 bases; J trimming: 1 base; junction bases outside the gene matches: 4. CDR3 length: 14 amino acids. Germline V CDR1 and CDR2: SGHRS, YFSETQ. The CDR3, as DNA: TGCGCCAGCAGCCCAGGGGGTTCGAACACTGAAGCTTTCTTT. Its protein is CASSPGGSNTEAFF.

The rearrangement uses TRBV7-8 and TRBJ1-4; the D gene is possibly TRBD1 (6 bases). V was pared by 0 bases and J by 1 base, with 15 bases between. Germline V gene sequence: CDR1 SGHVS, CDR2 FQNEAQ. CDR3 length: 18 amino acids. The DNA for the CDR3 is TGTGCCAGCAGCTTAGCCGGCAGGGGTAGAAAAACTAATGAAAAACTGTTTTTT. Encoded protein: CASSLAGRGRKTNEKLFF.

J is TRBJ1-2 and V is TRBV6-2 or TRBV6-3, with TRBD1 identical over 7 bases. The CDR3 has 17 residues. V lost 2 bases and J lost 8; bases outside the gene matches: 17. The germline V gene has CDR1 MNHEY and CDR2 SVGEGT. The chain's CDR3 is CASSYGQAIAMMGGYTF. DNA for the CDR3: TGTGCCAGCAGTTACGGACAGGCCATTGCTATGATGGGGGGCTACACCTTC.

This clone has a single count. The chain joins TRBV19 to TRBJ1-2, with a weak D call TRBD1 (5 bases). V gave up 2 bases and J gave up 3 bases, with 10 bases separating them. The germline V gene encodes CDR1 LNHDA and CDR2 SQIVND (reference sequence). This CDR3 comprises 14 residues. The CDR3 sequence: CASSIIDRDYGYTF. The CDR3 DNA follows: TGTGCCAGTAGTATAATAGACAGAGACTATGGCTACACCTTC.

This rearrangement joins TRBV19 to TRBJ1-2, with D perhaps matching TRBD1 (5 bases). V lost 10 bases and J lost 4, with 13 bases in between. From germline, CDR1 is LNHDA and CDR2 SQIVND (reference sequence). CDR3 size: 12 residues. The CDR3 protein is CATLGEIYGYTF. The DNA of the CDR3 is TGTGCCACCCTAGGGGAAATCTATGGCTACACCTTC. Looking up the rest from reference TRBV19 and TRBJ1-2 gives the full variable domain: DGGITQSPKYLFRKEGQNVTLSCEQNLNHDAMYWYRQDPGQGLRLIYYSQIVNDFQKGDIAEGYSVSREKKESFPLTVTSAQKNPTAFYLCATLGEIYGYTFGSGTRLTVV.

J is TRBJ2-7 and V is TRBV5-1, with 7 bases matching TRBD1. The CDR3 totals 14 residues. Per the germline V gene, CDR1 is SGHRS and CDR2 is YFSETQ. J lost 5 bases, V lost 4 bases, and 9 bases had no gene match. The CDR3 coding sequence is TGCGCCAGCAGCCTAGGACAGGCCCTTCACGAGCAGTACTTC. Its protein is CASSLGQALHEQYF.

This chain's CDR3 is CASSLEGGLSGNTIYF. DNA of the CDR3: TGCGCCAGCAGCTTGGAAGGGGGTTTATCTGGAAACACCATATATTTT. The chain uses TRBV5-1 and TRBJ1-3, with D possibly being TRBD1 (6 bases). CDR3 length equals 16 residues. The V and J ends lost 0 bases and 1 base respectively, with 11 bases between them. Looked up from germline, CDR1 is SGHRS and CDR2 is YFSETQ.